Listed below are T cell receptor beta chains from one sample, sequenced in a study of OX40 agonist ivuxolimab in advanced cancers. Profiled with immunoSEQ multiplex PCR; TCRdb holds only in-frame clones, not every one. The sample records around 39,000 clones, roughly 90% being singletons. Sample: CD4+ or CD8+ T cells sorted from blood, taken in a trial of the OX40 agonist ivuxolimab. The receptors shown here come from an adult with an advanced solid tumor such as melanoma, head and neck, liver or kidney cancer. The CDR3 runs from the conserved cysteine through the conserved F or W. The D gene is left open where the match is weak. A row's size may be missing; if present it is once, few, many or a size class.

size: NA; D: NA; V: TRBV6-5; J: TRBJ1-6; DNA: TGTGCCAGCAGTTACTCGACGGGCAGGCGTTCACCCCTCCACTTT; CDR3: CASSYSTGRRSPLHF
size: NA; D: NA; V: TRBV19; J: TRBJ2-7; DNA: TGTGCCAGTAGTATAGGACCGTTTTACGAGCAGTACTTC; CDR3: CASSIGPFYEQYF
size: NA; D: TRBD1; V: TRBV5-1; J: TRBJ2-6; DNA: TGCGCCAGCAGCTTGGGACAGGGGGCAGGGGCCAACGTCCTGACTTTC; CDR3: CASSLGQGAGANVLTF
size: NA; D: NA; V: TRBV6-1; J: TRBJ2-5; DNA: TGTGCCAGCAGTGACCCACCAATGACTAGACGACAAGAGACCCAGTACTTC; CDR3: CASSDPPMTRRQETQYF
size: NA; D: NA; V: TRBV2; J: TRBJ2-2; DNA: TGTGCCAGCAGTGAACAGCCAGCCGGGGAGCTGTTTTTT; CDR3: CASSEQPAGELFF
size: NA; D: NA; V: TRBV6-6; J: TRBJ2-5; DNA: TGTGCCAGCAGTTATGGTGGGGCGATTGGAGAGACCCAGTACTTC; CDR3: CASSYGGAIGETQYF
size: NA; D: NA; V: TRBV18; J: TRBJ2-5; DNA: TGTGCCAGCTCACCGAACCACTTCCAAGAGACCCAGTACTTC; CDR3: CASSPNHFQETQYF
size: NA; D: TRBD2; V: TRBV6-5; J: TRBJ2-5; DNA: TGTGCCAGCAGTTACAAGGCTAGCGGGGGGCTGACGACCCAGTACTTC; CDR3: CASSYKASGGLTTQYF
size: NA; D: TRBD2; V: TRBV7-8; J: TRBJ2-3; DNA: TGTGCCAGCAGCTTGGAACTAGCGGGGGGGGCGCAGTATTTT; CDR3: CASSLELAGGAQYF
size: few; D: NA; V: TRBV28; J: TRBJ1-1; DNA: TGTGCCAGCAGAGAACAGGGTGGCACTGAAGCTTTCTTT; CDR3: CASREQGGTEAFF
size: NA; D: NA; V: TRBV7-9; J: TRBJ1-2; DNA: TGTGCCAGCAGCTTAGGACAGCTTTATGGCTACACCTTC; CDR3: CASSLGQLYGYTF
size: NA; D: NA; V: TRBV13; J: TRBJ2-6; DNA: TGTGCCAGCAGCTTAGTCTCCACTGGGGCCAACGTCCTGACTTTC; CDR3: CASSLVSTGANVLTF
size: NA; D: TRBD1; V: TRBV28; J: TRBJ1-5; DNA: TGTGCCAGCAGTTTCTCGGGACAGGGACGAGGTCAGCCCCAGCATTTT; CDR3: CASSFSGQGRGQPQHF
size: NA; D: NA; V: TRBV10-3; J: TRBJ2-6; DNA: TGTGCCATCAGTCAGGGGACCTCTGGGGCCAACGTCCTGACTTTC; CDR3: CAISQGTSGANVLTF
size: NA; D: TRBD1; V: TRBV7-7; J: TRBJ2-2; DNA: TGTGCTAGCAGCTCCACAGGGGTCACCGGGGAGCTGTTTTTT; CDR3: CASSSTGVTGELFF
size: NA; D: TRBD1; V: TRBV19; J: TRBJ1-5; DNA: TGTGCCAGTAGGGACAGGGCGGGTGGGAATCAGCCCCAGCATTTT; CDR3: CASRDRAGGNQPQHF
size: NA; D: TRBD1; V: TRBV5-1; J: TRBJ2-1; DNA: TGCGCCAGCAGCTTGGGACAGGGAATGGGTGAGCAGTTCTTC; CDR3: CASSLGQGMGEQFF
size: NA; D: TRBD2; V: TRBV10-3; J: TRBJ2-7; DNA: TGTGCCATCAGTGAGTCGGGGACTAGCGGGGGGCCCAGCTACGAGCAGTACTTC; CDR3: CAISESGTSGGPSYEQYF
size: NA; D: TRBD2; V: TRBV5-1; J: TRBJ2-1; DNA: TGCGCCAGCAGTCCCAAACTAGCGGGAGTATGGGATGAGCAGTTCTTC; CDR3: CASSPKLAGVWDEQFF
size: many; D: NA; V: TRBV19; J: TRBJ2-1; DNA: TGTGCCAGTAGTGTTCAACAGGGTTACAATGAGCAGTTCTTC; CDR3: CASSVQQGYNEQFF
size: few; D: NA; V: TRBV30; J: TRBJ1-1; DNA: TGTGCCTGGATCGGACAGACCTTGAACACTGAAGCTTTCTTT; CDR3: CAWIGQTLNTEAFF
size: NA; D: TRBD1; V: TRBV19; J: TRBJ2-1; DNA: TGTGCCAGTAGTAACCCGGGACAGACCAATGAGCAGTTCTTC; CDR3: CASSNPGQTNEQFF
size: NA; D: NA; V: TRBV7-2; J: TRBJ2-5; DNA: TGTGCCAGCACCAAGGGGGGGGCTCCACCTCCAAAGACCCAGTACTTC; CDR3: CASTKGGAPPPKTQYF
size: NA; D: NA; V: TRBV7-2; J: TRBJ2-3; DNA: TGTGCCAGCAGCTTAGTGGCTCCGGGTACCGTCACAGATACGCAGTATTTT; CDR3: CASSLVAPGTVTDTQYF
size: NA; D: NA; V: TRBV27; J: TRBJ2-5; DNA: TGTGCCAGCAGTTCGCTCGCAGTGTACCAAGAGACCCAGTACTTC; CDR3: CASSSLAVYQETQYF
size: NA; D: TRBD1; V: TRBV27; J: TRBJ2-6; DNA: TGTGCCAGCAGTCAAACAGGGGTTTCTGGGGCCAACGTCCTGACTTTC; CDR3: CASSQTGVSGANVLTF
size: NA; D: TRBD1; V: TRBV6-1; J: TRBJ1-2; DNA: TGTGCCAGCAGTGAAGAAGGGTGGGACAGGGGAAGGAGTGGCTACACCTTC; CDR3: CASSEEGWDRGRSGYTF
size: NA; D: NA; V: TRBV20-1; J: TRBJ2-7; DNA: TGCAGTGCTAGCCAGGGATTGCAGTACTTC; CDR3: CSASQGLQYF
size: NA; D: NA; V: TRBV18; J: TRBJ2-3; DNA: TGTGCCAGCTCCCCGCCCCAGCCTAGCACAGATACGCAGTATTTT; CDR3: CASSPPQPSTDTQYF
size: NA; D: TRBD1; V: TRBV25-1; J: TRBJ1-2; DNA: TGTGCCAGCAGTGAGGGGACAGGGAAGGATTATGGCTACACCTTC; CDR3: CASSEGTGKDYGYTF
size: NA; D: TRBD2; V: TRBV7-8; J: TRBJ2-1; DNA: TGTGCCAGCAAGACTAGCGGGAGGGCTGGGGAGCAGTTCTTC; CDR3: CASKTSGRAGEQFF
size: NA; D: NA; V: TRBV19; J: TRBJ2-1; DNA: TGTGCCAGTAGTAGGCTCACTGACAGGTACAATGAGCAGTTCTTC; CDR3: CASSRLTDRYNEQFF
size: few; D: NA; V: TRBV11-2; J: TRBJ1-1; DNA: TGTGCCAGCAGCTTAGGCCTTAACACTGAAGCTTTCTTT; CDR3: CASSLGLNTEAFF
size: few; D: NA; V: TRBV2; J: TRBJ1-5; DNA: TGTGCCAGCCAGGATAGCAATCAGCCCCAGCATTTT; CDR3: CASQDSNQPQHF
size: NA; D: TRBD2; V: TRBV18; J: TRBJ2-1; DNA: TGTGCCAGCTCACCACGTAGCGGGGGGGCTTCTGAGCAGTTCTTC; CDR3: CASSPRSGGASEQFF
size: NA; D: TRBD1; V: TRBV18; J: TRBJ1-6; DNA: TGTGCCAGCTCACCCCAAAGACAGGGCTCACCCCTCCACTTT; CDR3: CASSPQRQGSPLHF
size: NA; D: NA; V: TRBV7-8; J: TRBJ2-6; DNA: TGTGCCAGCAGCTTAGGTCAGAAAGGGGCCAACGTCCTGACTTTC; CDR3: CASSLGQKGANVLTF
size: NA; D: NA; V: TRBV4-1; J: TRBJ1-5; DNA: TGCGCCAGCAGCCAATTCTCACAGGTCCCACTTTATCAGCCCCAGCATTTT; CDR3: CASSQFSQVPLYQPQHF
size: once; D: NA; V: TRBV5-1; J: TRBJ2-1; DNA: TGCGCCAGCAGCTTGGCCCCCGGGGGCGAGCAGTTCTTC; CDR3: CASSLAPGGEQFF
size: NA; D: NA; V: TRBV29-1; J: TRBJ1-1; DNA: TGCAGCGTTGAAGTTGGGCGGCGTGAAGCTTTCTTT; CDR3: CSVEVGRREAFF
size: NA; D: NA; V: TRBV5-4; J: TRBJ1-5; DNA: TGTGCCAGCAGCTTGGACAGGGAGGCCCAGCATTTT; CDR3: CASSLDREAQHF
size: NA; D: NA; V: TRBV18; J: TRBJ2-3; DNA: TGTGCCAGCTCACCCCTACCGAGTACAGATACGCAGTATTTT; CDR3: CASSPLPSTDTQYF
size: once; D: TRBD1; V: TRBV9; J: TRBJ2-4; DNA: TGTGCCAGCAGCCCGACAGGGAGTTTAGCCAAAAACATTCAGTACTTC; CDR3: CASSPTGSLAKNIQYF
size: NA; D: TRBD2; V: TRBV6-1; J: TRBJ2-1; DNA: TGTGTGACCAGCATGCATCTAGCGGGATTCAATGAGCAGTTCTTC; CDR3: CVTSMHLAGFNEQFF
size: NA; D: NA; V: TRBV7-9; J: TRBJ2-1; DNA: TGTGCCAGCAGCCGCCACAGCAATGAGCAGTTCTTC; CDR3: CASSRHSNEQFF
size: NA; D: NA; V: TRBV10-2; J: TRBJ1-2; DNA: TGCGCCAGCATGGGCTCCTATGGCTACACCTTC; CDR3: CASMGSYGYTF
size: NA; D: TRBD1; V: TRBV12-5; J: TRBJ2-3; DNA: TGTGCTAGTGCCCGGGACAGCTTCACAGATACGCAGTATTTT; CDR3: CASARDSFTDTQYF
size: NA; D: NA; V: TRBV7-2; J: TRBJ2-5; DNA: TGTGCCAGCAGCCCCATGAGGGGGAAGGGAGAGACCCAGTACTTC; CDR3: CASSPMRGKGETQYF